This T cell receptor beta chain was documented in a study of blood T cell repertoires in COVID-19. Study context: The origin of the acute and convalescent COVID-19 samples was the United States, Italy and Spain. The cDNA or gDNA used as material had been derived from T cells, B-cell-depleted T cells, or PBMCs.

Germline loops: CDR1 MNHEY, CDR2 SMNVEV (reference sequence). Trimming took off 2 bases at V and 1 base at J, with 8 bases between the two ends. The CDR3 spans 14 residues. Authors' methods: It was from reference gene primer amplification that nucleated cell counts were estimated. TCRdb's copy holds only in-frame clones and misses some; the assay was immunoSEQ multiplex PCR. Clone size and V and J calls were adopted from that table, with D and trimming inferred from the DNA. Of roughly 97,000 clones in the sample, about four fifths are singletons; the top ten hold under 30%. The chain couples TRBV27 to TRBJ2-5, with TRBD1 as a possible D gene (5 bases). The sequencing sample was made of peripheral blood. The TCR originated in a man aged 60-69 years with acute or convalescent COVID-19. This CDR3 reads CASSLRDSQETQYF. The CDR3, as DNA: TGTGCCAGCAGTTTACGAGACAGCCAAGAGACCCAGTACTTC.